The 11 T cell receptor beta chains reported below all come from one sample, sequenced in a study of graft-versus-host responses after intestinal transplantation. Generated by immunoSEQ multiplex PCR, the TCRdb table keeps only in-frame clones and is missing some. The table lists about 40,000 clones, 91% of them singletons. The specimen comprised PBMCs, sampled approximately 310 days after intestinal transplant. The source of these receptors is a human patient who received an intestinal transplant, so some T cells may come from the graft donor.

The chain has TRBV4-1 and TRBJ1-1; D is unresolved. The CDR3 sequence is 15 residues long. Trimming pared 2 bases from V and 0 bases from J, leaving 10 bases between. Germline loops: CDR1 MGHRA, CDR2 YSYEKL. The CDR3, as DNA: TGCGCCAGCAGCCAATCTACGGGCTTGAACACTGAAGCTTTCTTT. This gives the protein CASSQSTGLNTEAFF.

The chain recombines TRBV5-4 with TRBJ2-3; D unclear. V was pared by 0 bases and J by 5 bases, with 1 base between. Germline V gene lookup returns CDR1 SGHNT and CDR2 YYREEE (reference sequence). This CDR3 is built from 11 residues. The CDR3 is CASSLEDTQYF. CDR3 in DNA: TGTGCCAGCAGCTTGGAAGATACGCAGTATTTT. Using reference TRBV5-4 and TRBJ2-3 for the parts outside the CDR3, the full variable domain is ETGVTQSPTHLIKTRGQQVTLRCSSQSGHNTVSWYQQALGQGPQFIFQYYREEENGRGNFPPRFSGLQFPNYSSELNVNALELDDSALYLCASSLEDTQYFGPGTRLTVL.

The chain has TRBV9 and TRBJ2-7, with D perhaps TRBD2 (6 bases). This CDR3 has 16 residues. The V gene's germline CDR1 is SGDLS and CDR2 YYNGEE. The V and J ends lost 2 bases and 2 bases respectively, with 17 bases between them. The CDR3 coding sequence is TGTGCCAGCAGCGTCGACCGGAGGGCGGCTACCTACGAGCAGTACTTC. Translated: CASSVDRRAATYEQYF.

The chain couples TRBV11-2 to TRBJ2-5; D is perhaps TRBD2 (5 bases). The CDR3 is 19 amino acids. V lost 3 bases and J lost 1, with 24 bases in between. In germline, CDR1 is SGHAT, CDR2 FQNNGV. CDR3 DNA: TGTGCCAGCAGCTTCCAACTTCAGATTGAGCGGAACCTCCAAGAGACCCAGTACTTC. It translates to CASSFQLQIERNLQETQYF.

The V and J genes are TRBV27 and TRBJ2-7; 8 bases agree with TRBD1. Germline CDR1 reads MNHEY; CDR2 reads SMNVEV (reference sequence). The CDR3 extends over 13 amino acids. J lost 4 bases, V lost 5 bases, and 4 bases had no gene match. The DNA of the CDR3 is TGTGCCAGCAGTCGACAGGGGTTATACGAGCAGTACTTC. Translating it yields CASSRQGLYEQYF.

The chain joins TRBV6-1 to TRBJ2-1; D is perhaps TRBD2 (6 bases). V was shortened by 4 bases and J by 6 bases, with 13 bases between the two germline ends. Germline loops: CDR1 MNHNS, CDR2 SASEGT. The CDR3 sequence is 14 residues long. The CDR3 nucleotides are TGTGCCAGCAGTGCGGCGGGATGGGGCAATGAGCAGTTCTTC. This sequence encodes CASSAAGWGNEQFF.

The chain recombines TRBV2 with TRBJ1-1, with D unclear. Germline V lookup: CDR1 SNHLY, CDR2 FYNNEI. The CDR3 sequence is 14 residues long. Trimming took off 3 bases at V and 2 bases at J, with 10 bases between the two ends. CDR3 sequence (DNA): TGTGCCAGCAGTGAGCGTCCGGGAAACACTGAAGCTTTCTTT. It is translated as CASSERPGNTEAFF.

The chain couples TRBV2 to TRBJ2-2, with 9 bases matching TRBD1. The CDR3 consists of 17 residues. Germline V gene lookup returns CDR1 SNHLY and CDR2 FYNNEI. Trimming removed 9 bases from V and 5 bases from J; junction bases left unmatched: 16. As DNA, the CDR3 is TGTGCCAGTCAACAGGGGGCCCTTAGGGTTGGGACCGGGGAGCTGTTTTTT. It codes for CASQQGALRVGTGELFF.

This clone was counted a single time. The V and J genes are TRBV5-6 and TRBJ2-1, with TRBD2 matching 9 bases. The CDR3 loop spans 15 amino acids. From germline, CDR1 is SGHDT and CDR2 YYEEEE. Trimming removed 0 bases from V and 8 bases from J; junction bases left unmatched: 6. CDR3: CASSLVAGEADEQFF. The CDR3 coding sequence is TGTGCCAGCAGCTTGGTAGCGGGAGAGGCAGATGAGCAGTTCTTC.

CDR3 loop: CASSPGPTDTQYF. The CDR3 bases are TGTGCCAGCAGCCCGGGACCTACGGATACGCAGTATTTT. The chain couples TRBV7-9 to TRBJ2-3; D is possibly TRBD1 or TRBD2 (5 bases each). The CDR3 consists of 13 residues. V gave up 5 bases and J gave up 6 bases, with 12 bases separating them. Per the germline V gene, CDR1 is SEHNR and CDR2 is FQNEAQ (reference sequence).

CDR3 coding DNA: TGCGCCAGCGGGGGCTACCAAGGGGAGCAGTTCTTC. Its protein product is CASGGYQGEQFF. The rearrangement links TRBV5-1 to TRBJ2-1, with D possibly TRBD1 on 6 matching bases. This CDR3 comprises 12 residues. CDR1 SGHRS and CDR2 YFSETQ come from the germline V gene. V lost 7 bases to trimming and J lost 10 bases, with 15 bases between them.